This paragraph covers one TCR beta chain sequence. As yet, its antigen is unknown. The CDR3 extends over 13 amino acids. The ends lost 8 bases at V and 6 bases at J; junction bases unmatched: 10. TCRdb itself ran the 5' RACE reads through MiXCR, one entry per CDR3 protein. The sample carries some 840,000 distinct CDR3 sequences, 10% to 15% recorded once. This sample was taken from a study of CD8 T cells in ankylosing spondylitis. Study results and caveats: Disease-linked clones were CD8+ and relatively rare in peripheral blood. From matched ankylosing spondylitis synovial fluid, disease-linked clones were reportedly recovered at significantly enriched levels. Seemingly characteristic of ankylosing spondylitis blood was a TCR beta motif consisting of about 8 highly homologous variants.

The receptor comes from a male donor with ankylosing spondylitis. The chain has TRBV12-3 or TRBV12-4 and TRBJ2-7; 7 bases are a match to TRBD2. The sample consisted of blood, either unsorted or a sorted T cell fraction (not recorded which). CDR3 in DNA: TGTGCCAGCCAGGGACTAATTCTGGGCGAGCAGTACTTC. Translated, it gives CASQGLILGEQYF.